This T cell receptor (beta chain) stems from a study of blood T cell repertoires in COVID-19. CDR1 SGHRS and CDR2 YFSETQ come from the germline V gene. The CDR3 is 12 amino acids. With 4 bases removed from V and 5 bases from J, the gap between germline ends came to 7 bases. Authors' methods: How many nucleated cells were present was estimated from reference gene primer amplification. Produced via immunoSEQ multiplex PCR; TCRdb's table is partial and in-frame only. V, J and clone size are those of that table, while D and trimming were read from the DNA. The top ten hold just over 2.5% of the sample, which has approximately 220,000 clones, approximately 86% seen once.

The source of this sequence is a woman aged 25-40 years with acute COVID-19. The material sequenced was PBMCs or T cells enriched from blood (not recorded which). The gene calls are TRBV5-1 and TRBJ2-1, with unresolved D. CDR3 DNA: TGCGCCAGCAGCGGAGCCGACAATGAGCAGTTCTTC. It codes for CASSGADNEQFF.